This TCR beta chain derives from a study of response to subunit inactivated influenza vaccine. Trimming removed 2 bases at V and 2 bases at J, with 14 bases between. Germline V CDR1 and CDR2: SGHNT, YYREEE (reference sequence). The CDR3 consists of 16 residues. In TCRdb, the RT-PCR reads were re-called with MiXCR into one record per CDR3 protein. The sample comprises approximately 500,000 distinct CDR3 sequences, approximately 22% of which are singletons, and 2.8% rests with the top ten. The sample was also linked to a second study, of T cells expressing NK-cell markers. That publication notes: Production of TCR beta cDNA relied on 5'RACE template switching with UMIs. An anti-gamma-delta TCR antibody restricted sorting to alpha-beta TCR T cells in several experiments.

This material consisted of CD4+ T cells sorted from PBMCs, taken about 13 days after vaccination. The TCR originated in a man in his forties or fifties who received an inactivated influenza vaccine. The rearrangement joins TRBV5-4 to TRBJ1-5, with D unresolved. In DNA form, the CDR3 reads TGTGCCAGCAGCTTAGGTGGGGTAGGCGGCAATCAGCCCCAGCATTTT. Translation gives CASSLGGVGGNQPQHF.